Given below is one T cell receptor (beta chain) in context. As yet, its antigen is unknown. PCR involved 60 Vbeta and 13 Jbeta primers. The assay was immunoSEQ multiplex PCR, and TCRdb's table has in-frame clones only and misses some. This table has about 190,000 clones, approximately 80% appearing once. The junction had 5 bases not matched to a gene; V was cut back by 11 bases and J by 2 bases. The CDR3 is made up of 15 amino acids. Germline CDR1 reads LNHDA; CDR2 reads SQIVND (reference sequence). These data originate in a study of cytomegalovirus exposure and HLA in healthy donors. Study outcomes and limitations: For most TCR beta V segments, an earlier analysis put the productive rate at about 87% or about 30% of the time.

This receptor was taken from a male donor in good health and CMV-seronegative. The rearrangement uses TRBV19 and TRBJ2-1, with TRBD2 matching over 14 bases. Sample: PBMCs. CDR3 in DNA: TGTGCCGCGGGACTAGCGGGAGACACCTACAATGAGCAGTTCTTC. This codes for CAAGLAGDTYNEQFF.